The 9 T cell receptor beta chains below were found in one sample sequenced in a study of CD8+CD57+ T cells in acquired aplastic anemia. TCR beta VDJ and CDR3 profiles were obtained from a genomic DNA template. TCRdb re-called the reads with MiXCR, one entry per CDR3 protein. The profile shows some 190,000 distinct CDR3 sequences, approximately 49% of them singletons. Sequenced sample: sorted CD4+, CD8+, or CD8+CD57+ T cells (not recorded which) from PBMCs. These receptors were collected from a human donor in good health.

The V call is TRBV2, the J call TRBJ2-7; tentatively, D is TRBD2 (5 bases). Trimming left V 3 bases short and J 3 bases short, with 9 bases between. The CDR3 contains 13 residues. From germline, CDR1 is SNHLY and CDR2 FYNNEI. The CDR3 region has the DNA TGTGCCAGCAGTGAGGACTCCTACTACGAGCAGTACTTC. Translated: CASSEDSYYEQYF.

This clonotype was picked up a small number of times. This clone may be a read error of a much larger clone one base away. The CDR3 does not close with the conserved phenylalanine or tryptophan, likely indicating a read error. This sequence joins TRBV20-1 and TRBJ2-5; 11 bases are shared with TRBD1. Germline V lookup: CDR1 DFQATT, CDR2 SNEGSKA (reference sequence). The CDR3 has 17 amino acids. The V gene end was trimmed by 0 bases and the J gene end by 5 bases; junction bases not matched to a gene: 11. CDR3 residues: CSARDPGQGARLETQYS. CDR3 nucleotides: TGCAGTGCTAGAGATCCAGGACAGGGGGCCCGGTTGGAGACCCAGTACTCC.

This chain uses TRBV19 with TRBJ1-6, with D perhaps matching TRBD1 (6 bases). The V gene's germline CDR1 is LNHDA and CDR2 SQIVND (reference sequence). V was trimmed by 8 bases and J by 6 bases, leaving 11 bases between them. The CDR3 contains 13 residues. CDR3 in amino acids: CASGGTFNSPLHF. The CDR3 DNA sequence: TGTGCCAGTGGGGGGACATTTAATTCACCCCTCCACTTT.

This clonotype was observed many times. The V gene is TRBV10-3, the J gene TRBJ2-5, with 10 nucleotides matching TRBD2. CDR3 size: 14 residues. Germline V gives CDR1 ENHRY, CDR2 SYGVKD. The V and J ends lost 5 bases and 4 bases, in that order; junction bases with no gene match: 4. CDR3 protein: CAISTIAGGETQYF. CDR3 sequence (DNA): TGTGCCATCAGTACAATAGCGGGAGGAGAGACCCAGTACTTC.

This clonotype was seen only a few times. The V gene is TRBV30, the J gene TRBJ1-5; tentatively, D is TRBD1 (6 bases). Per the germline V gene, CDR1 is GTSNPN and CDR2 is SVGIG (reference sequence). The CDR3 extends over 14 amino acids. V dropped 6 bases and J dropped 0 bases, with 12 bases sitting between them. In DNA form, the CDR3 reads TGTGCCTGCACGACAGGCTATAGCAATCAGCCCCAGCATTTT. Translating it yields CACTTGYSNQPQHF.

This clonotype has just one count. Relative to the germline gene, one junction end is altered; a read error may explain this. V and J are TRBV30 and TRBJ1-1; D may be TRBD1 (5 bases). Germline V gene data show CDR1 as GTSNPN and CDR2 as SVGIG (reference sequence). The CDR3 consists of 13 residues. CDR3 amino acids: CAWSGGMSTKAFF. The CDR3 DNA sequence: TGTGCCTGGAGTGGGGGCATGAGCACTAAAGCTTTCTTT.

The rearrangement links TRBV25-1 to TRBJ2-5; 10 bases are shared with TRBD1. The J segment lost 5 bases and the V segment lost 6 bases, leaving 12 bases of the junction unmatched. Germline CDR1 reads MGHDK; CDR2 reads SYGVNS. The CDR3 consists of 16 residues. The CDR3 nucleotides read TGTGCCAGCAGCGGGACAGGGGCAGGAGTGGGGGAGACCCAGTACTTC. Encoded protein: CASSGTGAGVGETQYF. The variable domain in full, with the rest retrieved from reference TRBV25-1 and TRBJ2-5, is EADIYQTPRYLVIGTGKKITLECSQTMGHDKMYWYQQDPGMELHLIHYSYGVNSTEKGDLSSESTVSRIRTEHFPLTLESARPSHTSQYLCASSGTGAGVGETQYFGPGTRLLVL.

CDR3 sequence reads: CASSKLAGRKYEQYF. Written as DNA, the CDR3 is TGTGCCAGTAGTAAGTTAGCGGGACGAAAATACGAGCAGTACTTC. This chain uses TRBV19 with TRBJ2-7, with 8 positions matching TRBD2. In germline, CDR1 is LNHDA, CDR2 SQIVND (reference sequence). Unmatched junction bases numbered 9, after V lost 4 bases and J lost 4 bases. CDR3 length equals 15 residues.

This clonotype was counted at least ten times. The rearrangement uses TRBV5-1 and TRBJ2-2; D is perhaps TRBD2 (5 bases). Germline loops: CDR1 SGHRS, CDR2 YFSETQ. The CDR3 is 14 residues long. The CDR3 sequence is CVPMTGRDTGELFF. For the CDR3, the DNA is TGCGTACCCATGACGGGAAGGGACACCGGGGAGCTGTTTTTT.